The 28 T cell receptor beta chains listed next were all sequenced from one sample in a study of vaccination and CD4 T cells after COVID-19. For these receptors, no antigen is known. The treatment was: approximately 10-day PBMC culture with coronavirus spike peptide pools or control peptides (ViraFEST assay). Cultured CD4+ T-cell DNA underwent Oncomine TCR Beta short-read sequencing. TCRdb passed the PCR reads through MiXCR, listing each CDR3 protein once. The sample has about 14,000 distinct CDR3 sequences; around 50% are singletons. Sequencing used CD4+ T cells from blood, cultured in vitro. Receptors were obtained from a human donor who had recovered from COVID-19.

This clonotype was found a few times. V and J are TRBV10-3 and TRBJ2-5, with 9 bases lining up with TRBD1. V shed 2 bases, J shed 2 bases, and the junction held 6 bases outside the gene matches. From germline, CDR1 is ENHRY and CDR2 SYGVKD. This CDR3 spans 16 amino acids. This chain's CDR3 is CAISEPTGGRQETQYF. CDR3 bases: TGTGCCATCAGTGAGCCGACAGGGGGTCGGCAAGAGACCCAGTACTTC.

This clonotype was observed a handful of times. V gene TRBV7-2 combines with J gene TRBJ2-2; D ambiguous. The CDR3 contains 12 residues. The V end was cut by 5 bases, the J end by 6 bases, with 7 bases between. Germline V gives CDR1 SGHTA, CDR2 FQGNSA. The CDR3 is CASSLRAGELFF. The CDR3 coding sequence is TGTGCCAGCAGCCTAAGGGCCGGGGAGCTGTTTTTT.

CDR3 nucleotides: TGTGCCAGCAGCAAATCGGGGACTCCTGCGTACGAGCAGTACTTC. Protein product: CASSKSGTPAYEQYF. This chain uses TRBV21-1 with TRBJ2-7; TRBD2, as called in the table, went unchecked against the DNA. TRBV21-1 is a known pseudogene. CDR3 length: 15 amino acids.

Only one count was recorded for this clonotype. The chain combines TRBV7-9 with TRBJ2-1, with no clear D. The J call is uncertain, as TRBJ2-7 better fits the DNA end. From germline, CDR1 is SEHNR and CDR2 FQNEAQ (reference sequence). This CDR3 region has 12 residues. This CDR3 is CASSLDWGEQYF. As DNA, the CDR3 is TGTGCCAGCAGCTTAGACTGGGGCGAGCAGTACTTC.

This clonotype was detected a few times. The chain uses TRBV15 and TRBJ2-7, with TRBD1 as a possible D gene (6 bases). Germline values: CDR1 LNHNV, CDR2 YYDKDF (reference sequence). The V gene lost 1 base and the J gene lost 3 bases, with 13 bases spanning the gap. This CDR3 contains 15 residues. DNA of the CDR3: TGTGCCACCAGCAGAGCAGGGGCGGCTGACTACGAGCAGTACTTC. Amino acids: CATSRAGAADYEQYF.

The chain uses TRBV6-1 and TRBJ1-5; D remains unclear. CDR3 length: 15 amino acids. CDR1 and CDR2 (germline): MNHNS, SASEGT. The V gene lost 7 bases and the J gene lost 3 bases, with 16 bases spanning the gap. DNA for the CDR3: TGTGCCAGCAATCTGGGTAATAGTAACAATCAGCCCCAGCATTTT. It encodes CASNLGNSNNQPQHF.

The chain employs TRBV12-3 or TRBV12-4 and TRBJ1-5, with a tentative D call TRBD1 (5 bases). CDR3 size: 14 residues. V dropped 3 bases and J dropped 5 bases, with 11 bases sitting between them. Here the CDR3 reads CASSFRGSDQPQHF. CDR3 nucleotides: TGTGCCAGCAGTTTTCGGGGGTCGGATCAGCCCCAGCATTTT.

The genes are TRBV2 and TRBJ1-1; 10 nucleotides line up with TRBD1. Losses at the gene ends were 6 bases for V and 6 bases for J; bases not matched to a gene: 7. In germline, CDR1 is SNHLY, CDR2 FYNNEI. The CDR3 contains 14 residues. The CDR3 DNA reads TGTGCCAGCAGCCTGGGACAGGGGCCGGCTGAAGCTTTCTTT. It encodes CASSLGQGPAEAFF. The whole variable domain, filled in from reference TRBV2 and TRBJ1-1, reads EPEVTQTPSHQVTQMGQEVILRCVPISNHLYFYWYRQILGQKVEFLVSFYNNEISEKSEIFDDQFSVERPDGSNFTLKIRSTKLEDSAMYFCASSLGQGPAEAFFGQGTRLTVV.

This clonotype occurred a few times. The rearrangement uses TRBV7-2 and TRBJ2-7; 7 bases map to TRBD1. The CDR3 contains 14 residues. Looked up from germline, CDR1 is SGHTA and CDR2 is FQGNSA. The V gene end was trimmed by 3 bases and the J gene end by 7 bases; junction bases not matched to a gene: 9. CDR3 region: CASSLSRDSPEQYF. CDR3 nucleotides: TGTGCCAGCAGCTTGTCTCGGGACAGTCCAGAGCAGTACTTC. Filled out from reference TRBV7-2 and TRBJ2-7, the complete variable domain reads GAGVSQSPSNKVTEKGKDVELRCDPISGHTALYWYRQSLGQGLEFLIYFQGNSAPDKSGLPSDRFSAERTGGSVSTLTIQRTQQEDSAVYLCASSLSRDSPEQYFGPGTRLTVT.

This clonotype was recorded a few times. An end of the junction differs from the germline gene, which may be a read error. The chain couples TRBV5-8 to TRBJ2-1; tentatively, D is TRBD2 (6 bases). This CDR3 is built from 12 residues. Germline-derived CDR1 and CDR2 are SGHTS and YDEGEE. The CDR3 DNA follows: TGTGCCAGCAGCTCCGAACGGGACTCGCCTTACTTC. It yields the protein CASSSERDSPYF.

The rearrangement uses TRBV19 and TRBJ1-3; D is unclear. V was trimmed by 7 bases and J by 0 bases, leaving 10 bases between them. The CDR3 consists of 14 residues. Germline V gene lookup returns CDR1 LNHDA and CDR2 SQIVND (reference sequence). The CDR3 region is CASTPLGSGNTIYF. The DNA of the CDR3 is TGTGCCAGTACCCCTTTGGGCTCTGGAAACACCATATATTTT.

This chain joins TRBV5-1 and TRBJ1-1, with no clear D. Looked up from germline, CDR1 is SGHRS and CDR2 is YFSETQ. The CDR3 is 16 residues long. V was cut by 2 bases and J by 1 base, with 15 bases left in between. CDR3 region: CASSFSLDGRNTEAFF. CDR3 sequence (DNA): TGCGCCAGCAGCTTTTCCTTGGACGGGAGGAACACTGAAGCTTTCTTT.

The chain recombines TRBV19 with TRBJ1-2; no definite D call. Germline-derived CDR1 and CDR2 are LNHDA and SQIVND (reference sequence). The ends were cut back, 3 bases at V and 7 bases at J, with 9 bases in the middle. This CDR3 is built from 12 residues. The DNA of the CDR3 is TGTGCCAGTAGTATGACGGTTTTTGGCTACACCTTC. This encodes CASSMTVFGYTF.

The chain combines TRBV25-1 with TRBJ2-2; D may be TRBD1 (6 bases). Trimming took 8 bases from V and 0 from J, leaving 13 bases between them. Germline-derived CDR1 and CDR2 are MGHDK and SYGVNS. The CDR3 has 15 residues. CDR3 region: CASRDTTSNTGELFF. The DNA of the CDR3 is TGTGCCAGCCGGGACACAACCTCGAACACCGGGGAGCTGTTTTTT. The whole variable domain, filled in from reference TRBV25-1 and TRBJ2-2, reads EADIYQTPRYLVIGTGKKITLECSQTMGHDKMYWYQQDPGMELHLIHYSYGVNSTEKGDLSSESTVSRIRTEHFPLTLESARPSHTSQYLCASRDTTSNTGELFFGEGSRLTVL.

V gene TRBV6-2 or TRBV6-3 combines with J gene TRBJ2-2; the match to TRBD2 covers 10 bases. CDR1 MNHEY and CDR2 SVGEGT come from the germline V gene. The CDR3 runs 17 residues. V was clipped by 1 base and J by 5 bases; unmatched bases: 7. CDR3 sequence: CASSYLRLAGGTGELFF. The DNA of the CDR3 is TGTGCCAGCAGTTACTTAAGACTAGCGGGTGGGACCGGGGAGCTGTTTTTT.

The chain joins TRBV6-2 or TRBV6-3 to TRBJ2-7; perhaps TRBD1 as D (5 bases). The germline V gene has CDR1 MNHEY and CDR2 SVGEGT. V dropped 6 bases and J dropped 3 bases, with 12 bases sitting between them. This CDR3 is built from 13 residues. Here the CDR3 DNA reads TGTGCCAGCAGGCAGGGATGGTTCTACGAGCAGTACTTC. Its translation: CASRQGWFYEQYF.

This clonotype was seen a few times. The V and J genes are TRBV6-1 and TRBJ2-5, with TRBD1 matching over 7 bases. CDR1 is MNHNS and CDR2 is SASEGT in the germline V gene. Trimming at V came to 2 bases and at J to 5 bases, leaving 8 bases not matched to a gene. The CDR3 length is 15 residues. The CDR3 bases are TGTGCCAGCAGTGAAAGACAGGGAAATCGGGAGACCCAGTACTTC. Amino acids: CASSERQGNRETQYF.

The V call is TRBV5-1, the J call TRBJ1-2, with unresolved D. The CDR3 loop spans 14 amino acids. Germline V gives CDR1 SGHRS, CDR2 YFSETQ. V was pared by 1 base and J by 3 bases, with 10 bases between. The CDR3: CASSLSTAHYGYTF. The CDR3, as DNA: TGCGCCAGCAGCTTGAGTACAGCTCACTATGGCTACACCTTC.

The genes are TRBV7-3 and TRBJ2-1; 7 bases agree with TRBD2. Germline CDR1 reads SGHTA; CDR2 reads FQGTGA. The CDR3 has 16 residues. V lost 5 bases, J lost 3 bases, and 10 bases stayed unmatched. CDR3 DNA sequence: TGTGCCAGCAGCCCGATACCGGGACTAAGCTACAATGAGCAGTTCTTC. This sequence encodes CASSPIPGLSYNEQFF.

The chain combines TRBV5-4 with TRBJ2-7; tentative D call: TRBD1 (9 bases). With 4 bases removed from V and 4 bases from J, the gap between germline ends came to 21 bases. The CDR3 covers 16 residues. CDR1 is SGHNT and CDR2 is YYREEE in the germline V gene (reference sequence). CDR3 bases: TGTGCCAGCAGCGCCGGTGGTAGCGGGACAGGGTACGAGCAGTACTTC. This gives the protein CASSAGGSGTGYEQYF.

The chain's CDR3 is CASSFLGDSPYEQYF. CDR3 DNA: TGTGCCAGCAGCTTTCTCGGAGACTCGCCCTACGAGCAGTACTTC. The chain has TRBV5-6 and TRBJ2-7; unclear D gene. This CDR3 region has 15 residues. Trimming shortened V by 2 bases and J by 2 bases, and 14 bases separated the two germline ends. Per the germline V gene, CDR1 is SGHDT and CDR2 is YYEEEE.

In DNA form, the CDR3 reads TGCAGTGCTAGCGGGGACAGGGTGTCTGGGGCCAACGTCCTGACTTTC. It yields the protein CSASGDRVSGANVLTF. V is TRBV20-1 and J is TRBJ2-6, with 9 bases matching TRBD1. Germline trimming cut 3 bases from V and 1 base from J; bases unmatched to any gene: 4. In germline, CDR1 is DFQATT, CDR2 SNEGSKA (reference sequence). The CDR3 runs to 16 residues.

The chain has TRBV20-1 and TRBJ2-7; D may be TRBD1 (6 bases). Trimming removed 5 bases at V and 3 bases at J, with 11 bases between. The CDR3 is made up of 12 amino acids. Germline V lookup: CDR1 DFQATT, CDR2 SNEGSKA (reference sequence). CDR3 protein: CSAPGTLYEQYF. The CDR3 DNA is TGCAGTGCTCCCGGGACACTCTACGAGCAGTACTTC.

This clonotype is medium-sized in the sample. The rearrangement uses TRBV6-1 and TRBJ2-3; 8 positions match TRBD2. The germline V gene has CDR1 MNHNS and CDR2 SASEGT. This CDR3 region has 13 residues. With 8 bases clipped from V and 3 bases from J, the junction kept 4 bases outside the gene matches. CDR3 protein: CASSAGGTDTQYF. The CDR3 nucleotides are TGTGCCAGCTCGGCGGGAGGAACAGATACGCAGTATTTT.

The chain's CDR3 is CATSGPVWGSGKTSADTQYF. The CDR3 nucleotides read TGTGCCACCAGCGGCCCGGTCTGGGGTAGCGGGAAAACATCGGCAGATACGCAGTATTTT. V is TRBV15 and J is TRBJ2-3; 8 bases line up with TRBD2. This CDR3 has 20 amino acids. J was trimmed by 4 bases and V by 5 bases; bases with no gene match: 23. CDR1 and CDR2 (germline): LNHNV, YYDKDF (reference sequence).

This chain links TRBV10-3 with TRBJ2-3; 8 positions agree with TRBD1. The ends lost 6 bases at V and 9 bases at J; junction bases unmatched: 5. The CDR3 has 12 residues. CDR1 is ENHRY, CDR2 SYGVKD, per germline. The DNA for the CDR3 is TGTGCCATCAGCCCGGGACAGGAGACGCAGTATTTT. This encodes CAISPGQETQYF.

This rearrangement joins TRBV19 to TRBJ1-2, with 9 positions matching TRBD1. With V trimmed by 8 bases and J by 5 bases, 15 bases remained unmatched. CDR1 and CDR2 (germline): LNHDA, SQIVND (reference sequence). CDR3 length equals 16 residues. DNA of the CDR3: TGTGCCAGTGTTACACGGGACAGGGAAGGGCTGTATGGCTACACCTTC. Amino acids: CASVTRDREGLYGYTF.

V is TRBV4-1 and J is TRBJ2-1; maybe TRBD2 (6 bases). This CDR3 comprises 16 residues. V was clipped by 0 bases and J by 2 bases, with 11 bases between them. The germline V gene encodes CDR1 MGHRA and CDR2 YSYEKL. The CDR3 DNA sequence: TGCGCCAGCAGCCAAGATCGAGGCGGGACCTACAATGAGCAGTTCTTC. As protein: CASSQDRGGTYNEQFF.